This TCR beta chain stems from a study of beta chain features in type 1 diabetes. The study reverse transcribed the entire isolated RNA, so it sequenced expressed TCRB transcripts. Profiling relied on immunoSEQ multiplex PCR, and the TCRdb table lists in-frame clones only, not all of them. The sample lists about 130,000 clones, about a tenth seen once, with approximately 0.68% in the top ten. V lost 3 bases and J 1 base, leaving 9 bases between the germline ends. Germline-derived CDR1 and CDR2 are KGHSH and LQKENI. The CDR3 length is 14 residues. This clone has only a few counts. The same CDR3 also results from other DNA sequences found in this sample.

The TCR was taken from a young man in good health. V gene TRBV18 combines with J gene TRBJ2-5; weak D call: TRBD1 (6 bases). The sequenced sample consisted of central memory CD4+ T cells from blood. Here the CDR3 DNA reads TGTGCCAGCTCACCCGGACAGTCCCAAGAGACCCAGTACTTC. Amino acids: CASSPGQSQETQYF.